Below, 2 T cell receptor beta chains from the same sample are listed, as sequenced in a study of T cells after yellow fever vaccination. In TCRdb, the 5' RACE reads were re-called with MiXCR into one record per CDR3 protein. The sample gives under 550,000 distinct CDR3 sequences, just over 20% of which show up once; about a sixth is in the top ten. The sequencing used PBMCs, collected 20 to 25 days after the first yellow fever vaccination. The receptor source for this set is a man younger than 35 who received the YFV17D yellow fever vaccine.

The chain has TRBV5-1 and TRBJ2-3; D unresolved. The length of the CDR3 is 14 residues. CDR1 SGHRS and CDR2 YFSETQ come from the germline V gene. The ends were cut back, 4 bases at V and 3 bases at J, with 12 bases in the middle. As DNA, the CDR3 is TGCGCCAGCAGCATGCAAGACTTGACAGATACGCAGTATTTT. It specifies CASSMQDLTDTQYF.

This clonotype was seen a few times. V and J are TRBV20-1 and TRBJ1-6; the D is unclear. The CDR3 totals 16 residues. Germline V gene data show CDR1 as DFQATT and CDR2 as SNEGSKA (reference sequence). V was shortened by 0 bases and J by 9 bases, with 18 bases between the two germline ends. CDR3 sequence (DNA): TGCAGTGCTAGAGATGCGGGGTCGGTTAAGGGTTCACCCCTCCACTTT. It codes for CSARDAGSVKGSPLHF.